The 21 T cell receptor beta chains below were found in one sample sequenced in a study of shared clonotypes between healthy human individuals. CD45RO-negative, CCR7-selected cells formed the naive CD8 fraction, which excluded terminally differentiated effector memory CD45RA+ cells. This table comes from immunoSEQ multiplex PCR, and its TCRdb copy is limited to in-frame clones, with some not included. The table has under 1 million clones, around 93% seen once. The sequenced sample was naive CD8+ T cells sorted from blood. These receptor sequences come from a man in his thirties or forties in good health.

The V gene is TRBV5-6, the J gene TRBJ1-5; D unresolved. This CDR3 is 15 amino acids long. Between the trimmed V and J ends, which lost 2 bases and 2 bases, there was a span of 11 bases. The germline V gene has CDR1 SGHDT and CDR2 YYEEEE. CDR3 region: CASSFRREGNQPQHF. CDR3 nucleotide sequence: TGTGCCAGCAGCTTTAGGAGGGAGGGCAATCAGCCCCAGCATTTT.

This sequence joins TRBV7-9 and TRBJ1-5; D is ambiguous. The CDR3 runs 16 residues. The V gene's germline CDR1 is SEHNR and CDR2 FQNEAQ (reference sequence). V was clipped by 4 bases and J by 2 bases, with 15 bases between them. CDR3 nucleotide sequence: TGTGCCAGCAGCTCCCAATCTGGTGGGGGCAATCAGCCCCAGCATTTT. This codes for CASSSQSGGGNQPQHF. Using reference TRBV7-9 and TRBJ1-5 for the parts outside the CDR3, the full variable domain is DTGVSQNPRHKITKRGQNVTFRCDPISEHNRLYWYRQTLGQGPEFLTYFQNEAQLEKSRLLSDRFSAERPKGSFSTLEIQRTEQGDSAMYLCASSSQSGGGNQPQHFGDGTRLSIL.

This clone appeared once. The chain carries TRBV27 and TRBJ2-1, with D possibly matching TRBD1 (7 bases). CDR1 and CDR2 (germline): MNHEY, SMNVEV (reference sequence). CDR3 length: 17 residues. The V gene lost 5 bases and the J gene lost 12 bases, with 29 bases spanning the gap. The CDR3 DNA sequence: TGTGCCAGCAGTGCCTCCCGGGACAGAGGGACTCTAGGGGGGCAGTTCTTC. It yields the protein CASSASRDRGTLGGQFF.

V usage is TRBV19 and J usage is TRBJ2-6; possible D gene TRBD1, 6 bases. In germline, CDR1 is LNHDA, CDR2 SQIVND (reference sequence). The CDR3 has 17 residues. The germline V and J ends were trimmed by 3 bases and 0 bases, with 12 bases remaining between them. CDR3 in DNA: TGTGCCAGTAGTATCAGGGGCCACCGCTCTGGGGCCAACGTCCTGACTTTC. It is translated as CASSIRGHRSGANVLTF.

The gene calls are TRBV9 and TRBJ1-2; TRBD1 is a possible D gene (5 bases). The CDR3 extends over 12 amino acids. Trimming took off 6 bases at V and 7 bases at J, with 13 bases between the two ends. Germline CDR1 reads SGDLS; CDR2 reads YYNGEE. The CDR3 nucleotides are TGTGCCAGCATGGAAAGGGGAGGTGGCTACACCTTC. Protein product: CASMERGGGYTF.

The chain couples TRBV4-1 to TRBJ1-1; 11 nucleotides agree with TRBD1. Per germline, CDR1 MGHRA and CDR2 YSYEKL. Germline trimming cut 0 bases from V and 5 bases from J; bases unmatched to any gene: 5. This CDR3 contains 16 residues. CDR3: CASSQESGTGGTEAFF. CDR3 nucleotides: TGCGCCAGCAGCCAAGAATCCGGGACAGGGGGGACTGAAGCTTTCTTT.

The V and J genes are TRBV27 and TRBJ2-7, with TRBD1 identical over 7 bases. Germline CDR1 and CDR2: MNHEY and SMNVEV (reference sequence). V dropped 0 bases and J dropped 6; count of bases not matched to a gene: 11. CDR3 size: 16 residues. The CDR3 DNA reads TGTGCCAGCAGTTTATCGTCCGGGACAGTCTCTTTCGAGCAGTACTTC. It codes for CASSLSSGTVSFEQYF.

This chain joins TRBV7-3 and TRBJ2-3, with 8 bases matching TRBD2. CDR1 is SGHTA, CDR2 FQGTGA, per germline. The CDR3 spans 14 residues. V lost 1 base, J lost 5 bases, and 2 bases stayed unmatched. The CDR3 is CASSLSGGQDTQYF. The DNA for the CDR3 is TGTGCCAGCAGCTTAAGCGGGGGGCAAGATACGCAGTATTTT.

Comment on this clone: This sample includes further DNA sequences coding for the same CDR3. The V and J genes are TRBV29-1 and TRBJ1-1, with a possible D match to TRBD1 (5 bases). CDR1 and CDR2 (germline): SQVTM, ANQGSEA. V lost 3 bases and J lost 0, with 5 bases in between. CDR3 size: 12 residues. CDR3 protein: CSVEGLNTEAFF. In DNA, the CDR3 is TGCAGCGTTGAGGGACTGAACACTGAAGCTTTCTTT. Looking up the rest from reference TRBV29-1 and TRBJ1-1 gives the full variable domain: SAVISQKPSRDICQRGTSLTIQCQVDSQVTMMFWYRQQPGQSLTLIATANQGSEATYESGFVIDKFPISRPNLTFSTLTVSNMSPEDSSIYLCSVEGLNTEAFFGQGTRLTVV.

V gene TRBV6-1 combines with J gene TRBJ2-7; TRBD1 is a possible D gene (7 bases). Trimming removed 6 bases from V and 7 bases from J, with 16 bases in between. Germline assignment: CDR1 MNHNS and CDR2 SASEGT. This CDR3 spans 13 amino acids. CDR3 coding DNA: TGTGCCAGCAGACAGGGGCCGCTAGCGGAGCAGTACTTC. Protein product: CASRQGPLAEQYF.

The chain joins TRBV5-1 to TRBJ2-7, with D uncertain. The V gene's germline CDR1 is SGHRS and CDR2 YFSETQ. With 1 base removed from V and 3 bases from J, the gap between germline ends came to 11 bases. The CDR3 is made up of 14 amino acids. CDR3 region: CASSLNLAFYEQYF. The DNA for the CDR3 is TGCGCCAGCAGCTTGAATTTAGCATTCTACGAGCAGTACTTC.

This rearrangement joins TRBV15 to TRBJ2-2, with 7 bases aligning to TRBD1. The CDR3 extends over 15 amino acids. J lost 2 bases, V lost 4 bases, and 4 bases had no gene match. Germline-derived CDR1 and CDR2 are LNHNV and YYDKDF (reference sequence). This CDR3 is CATSNTGENTGELFF. CDR3 coding DNA: TGTGCCACCAGCAACACAGGGGAAAACACCGGGGAGCTGTTTTTT.

This chain joins TRBV4-1 and TRBJ2-1; possible D gene TRBD2, 6 bases. CDR1 MGHRA and CDR2 YSYEKL come from the germline V gene. CDR3 size: 15 residues. V lost 4 bases and J lost 7, with 17 bases in between. CDR3 DNA sequence: TGCGCCAGCAGCCCCCCCCCGGGAGAGGTGAATGAGCAGTTCTTC. Its protein product is CASSPPPGEVNEQFF.

This clone was detected many times. The chain combines TRBV28 with TRBJ2-7; 7 positions match TRBD2. V was pared by 2 bases and J by 7 bases, with 8 bases of the junction left unmatched. Germline V gives CDR1 MDHEN, CDR2 SYDVKM. The CDR3 length is 14 residues. The CDR3 sequence is CASSLLADGAEQYF. The CDR3 bases are TGTGCCAGCAGTTTACTAGCGGACGGGGCAGAGCAGTACTTC.

The chain uses TRBV7-2 and TRBJ2-2, with no clear D. CDR3 length: 12 amino acids. The V gene lost 5 bases and the J gene lost 7 bases, with 8 bases spanning the gap. In germline, CDR1 is SGHTA, CDR2 FQGNSA. This CDR3 reads CASSPALGELFF. The CDR3 DNA is TGTGCCAGCAGCCCAGCCCTCGGGGAGCTGTTTTTT.

The rearrangement joins TRBV6-6 to TRBJ2-1; the D is unclear. The V end was cut by 0 bases, the J end by 3 bases, with 12 bases between. There are 16 residues in the CDR3. The germline gives CDR1 MNHNY, CDR2 SVGAGI (reference sequence). The CDR3 DNA reads TGTGCCAGCAGTTACTCGGGCCTGGACCACTACAATGAGCAGTTCTTC. Translating gives CASSYSGLDHYNEQFF.

This clone was seen once. CDR3 coding DNA: TGTGCCACCAGGGGCTGGGGGCCAGATACGCAGTATTTT. It translates to CATRGWGPDTQYF. The chain couples TRBV2 to TRBJ2-3, with D perhaps matching TRBD1 (6 bases). The V and J ends lost 10 bases and 4 bases respectively, with 15 bases between them. Germline CDR1 is SNHLY and CDR2 is FYNNEI. The CDR3 spans 13 residues.

The count of this clone is one. V gene TRBV4-1 combines with J gene TRBJ2-3; 9 nucleotides align to TRBD2. Trimming cost V 0 bases and J 2 bases; bases outside gene matches: 6. This CDR3 contains 17 residues. CDR1 and CDR2 (germline): MGHRA, YSYEKL. In nucleotides, the CDR3 is TGCGCCAGCAGCCAAGATCCTGCGGGAGGGATCACAGATACGCAGTATTTT. It encodes CASSQDPAGGITDTQYF.

The chain carries TRBV28 and TRBJ1-1; unclear D gene. The CDR3 has 10 residues. Per the germline V gene, CDR1 is MDHEN and CDR2 is SYDVKM. V dropped 5 bases and J dropped 7 bases, with 5 bases sitting between them. The CDR3 reads CASSQNEAFF. The DNA for the CDR3 is TGTGCCAGCAGTCAAAATGAAGCTTTCTTT.

The genes are TRBV7-9 and TRBJ2-2, with TRBD2 matching over 11 bases. The V gene's germline CDR1 is SEHNR and CDR2 FQNEAQ (reference sequence). V shed 1 base, J shed 6 bases, and the junction held 4 bases outside the gene matches. The CDR3 totals 16 residues. The CDR3 is CASSLVAGGSSGELFF. Written as DNA, the CDR3 is TGTGCCAGCAGCTTAGTAGCGGGAGGGTCATCCGGGGAGCTGTTTTTT.

The chain joins TRBV7-8 to TRBJ2-3; either TRBD1 or TRBD2 may fit D (5 bases each). Trimming cost V 4 bases and J 2 bases, with 19 bases left between them. CDR1 and CDR2 from the germline V gene are SGHVS and FQNEAQ. The CDR3 sequence is 17 residues long. The CDR3, as DNA: TGTGCCAGCAGCTCTGGTCTGCGTGAGGGGCTCACAGATACGCAGTATTTT. Translating it yields CASSSGLREGLTDTQYF.